This is a list of T cell receptor beta chains from one sample in a study of Ad26.COV2.S vaccination and SARS-CoV-2 variants. Profiled with immunoSEQ multiplex PCR; TCRdb holds only in-frame clones, not every one. The sample yields some 340,000 clones, 85% seen once. Sequenced material: peripheral blood, taken in a trial of Ad26.COV2.S vaccine versus placebo. These receptors came from a person aged 18-65 years who received the Ad26.COV2.S COVID-19 vaccine or a placebo. The CDR3 runs from the conserved cysteine through the conserved F or W. The D gene is left open where the match is weak. The size entry is marked missing in some rows and otherwise reads once, few, many or a size class.

D: TRBD1; size: once; J: TRBJ1-2; V: TRBV5-1; length: 13; DNA: TGCGCCAGCAGCGGACAGGGAACCTATGGCTACACCTTC; CDR3: CASSGQGTYGYTF
D: NA; size: NA; J: TRBJ2-5; V: TRBV19; length: 14; DNA: TGTGCCACCGCCTTGGGGGGTAGTATAGAGACCCAGTACTTC; CDR3: CATALGGSIETQYF
D: NA; size: once; J: TRBJ1-1; V: TRBV5-1; length: 13; DNA: TGCGCCAGCAGGGTGACAGAGAACACTGAAGCTTTCTTT; CDR3: CASRVTENTEAFF
D: TRBD1; size: NA; J: TRBJ2-5; V: TRBV6-6; length: 14; DNA: TGTGCCAGCACCCCAAAGGGACAGCAAGAGACCCAGTACTTC; CDR3: CASTPKGQQETQYF
D: NA; size: NA; J: TRBJ1-1; V: TRBV5-1; length: 15; DNA: TGCGCCAGCAGCTTGGTGGGGGCAGGGAACTCTGAAGCTTTCTTT; CDR3: CASSLVGAGNSEAFF
D: NA; size: NA; J: TRBJ2-5; V: TRBV7-6; length: 14; DNA: TGTGCCAGCAGCTTAGCAAGGGTTCGCGAGACCCAGTACTTC; CDR3: CASSLARVRETQYF
D: NA; size: once; J: TRBJ2-1; V: TRBV21-1; length: 16; DNA: TGTGCCGGACCTCTCAACTGGCCCCAAACAGGCAATGAGCAGTTCTTC; CDR3: CAGPLNWPQTGNEQFF
D: TRBD2; size: NA; J: TRBJ2-3; V: TRBV24-1; length: 18; DNA: TGTGCCACCAGTGATTGGGGTACCCGGGGGGGGAGCACAGATACGCAGTATTTT; CDR3: CATSDWGTRGGSTDTQYF
D: NA; size: NA; J: TRBJ2-3; V: TRBV10-3; length: 12; DNA: TGTGCCATCAGTGCACGAGAAGATACGCAGTATTTT; CDR3: CAISAREDTQYF
D: NA; size: many; J: TRBJ2-7; V: TRBV2; length: 13; DNA: TGTGCCAGCAGTGAGGAACAGACCTCGGGGCAGTACTTC; CDR3: CASSEEQTSGQYF
D: TRBD1; size: NA; J: TRBJ1-2; V: TRBV11-2; length: 15; DNA: TGTGCCAGCAGCTTAAACCCAGGGGGAGACTATGGCTACACCTTC; CDR3: CASSLNPGGDYGYTF
D: NA; size: NA; J: TRBJ1-2; V: TRBV5-1; length: 12; DNA: TGCGCCAGCAGCCGGGACGGGGGAGGCTACACCTTC; CDR3: CASSRDGGGYTF
D: TRBD1; size: NA; J: TRBJ1-1; V: TRBV7-9; length: 15; DNA: TGTGCCAGCAGCCCCCTCGACAGGGACAACACTGAAGCTTTCTTT; CDR3: CASSPLDRDNTEAFF
D: TRBD1; size: NA; J: TRBJ1-1; V: TRBV2; length: 16; DNA: TGTGCCAGCAGTCCGGACAGGGTGGGGAGCGGCACTGAAGCTTTCTTT; CDR3: CASSPDRVGSGTEAFF
D: NA; size: NA; J: TRBJ1-6; V: TRBV27; length: 16; DNA: TGTGCCAGCAGTTTAATCGGGACATCTAAAGGTTCACCCCTCCACTTT; CDR3: CASSLIGTSKGSPLHF
D: NA; size: NA; J: TRBJ2-5; V: TRBV2; length: 13; DNA: TGTGCCAGCAGTGAAGGGCTCCCGGAGACCCAGTACTTC; CDR3: CASSEGLPETQYF
D: TRBD2; size: NA; J: TRBJ2-3; V: TRBV2; length: 16; DNA: TGTGCCAGCAGCCCCAGGAGCGGGGGGATCACAGATACGCAGTATTTT; CDR3: CASSPRSGGITDTQYF
D: NA; size: many; J: TRBJ1-4; V: TRBV28; length: 14; DNA: TGTGCCAGCAGTTTACCCGGGGAAAATGAAAAACTGTTTTTT; CDR3: CASSLPGENEKLFF
D: TRBD2; size: NA; J: TRBJ2-7; V: TRBV5-4; length: 15; DNA: TGTGCCAGCAGTGCGGGGGGAAGTACGTGGGGAGAGCAGTACTTC; CDR3: CASSAGGSTWGEQYF
D: NA; size: NA; J: TRBJ1-5; V: TRBV7-3; length: 13; DNA: TGTGCCAGCAGCCTTAATAGCAATCAGCCCCAGCATTTT; CDR3: CASSLNSNQPQHF
D: NA; size: NA; J: TRBJ1-4; V: TRBV27; length: 15; DNA: TGTGCCAGCAGGGGGGTACACGGGCCTAATGAAAAACTGTTTTTT; CDR3: CASRGVHGPNEKLFF
D: NA; size: NA; J: TRBJ2-1; V: TRBV7-9; length: 12; DNA: TGTGCCAGCAGCTTACAGGGCAATGAGCAGTTCTTC; CDR3: CASSLQGNEQFF
D: NA; size: NA; J: TRBJ2-5; V: TRBV28; length: 14; DNA: TGTGCCAGCAGCTTCCTCAGGGGTGGAGAGACCCAGTACTTC; CDR3: CASSFLRGGETQYF
D: TRBD1; size: NA; J: TRBJ1-1; V: TRBV5-6; length: 16; DNA: TGTGCCAGCAGCCCTTGGACAGGGGGCGTAAAAGGTGAAGCTTTCTTT; CDR3: CASSPWTGGVKGEAFF
D: NA; size: NA; J: TRBJ2-7; V: TRBV28; length: 13; DNA: TGTGCCAGCAGTTTTCCCACCTTATACGAGCAGTACTTC; CDR3: CASSFPTLYEQYF
D: TRBD1; size: NA; J: TRBJ1-1; V: TRBV29-1; length: 14; DNA: TGCAGCGTTGATGTTTCCGGGACAGGGCTTGAAGCTTTCTTT; CDR3: CSVDVSGTGLEAFF
D: NA; size: NA; J: TRBJ1-5; V: TRBV6-1; length: 14; DNA: TGTGCCAGCAGTGAGAGGCAGGGGCATCAGCCCCAGCATTTT; CDR3: CASSERQGHQPQHF
D: NA; size: NA; J: TRBJ1-2; V: TRBV2; length: 13; DNA: TGTGCCAGCACACCGGGGCGGAACTATGGCTACACCTTC; CDR3: CASTPGRNYGYTF
D: TRBD1; size: NA; J: TRBJ1-5; V: TRBV27; length: 17; DNA: TGTGCCAGCAGTCGACCCACCTACAGGGGGCTCGGTCAGCCCCAGCATTTT; CDR3: CASSRPTYRGLGQPQHF
D: TRBD1; size: NA; J: TRBJ1-1; V: TRBV28; length: 13; DNA: TGTGCCAGCCGTCCAGGGGGCAGTCCTGAAGCTTTCTTT; CDR3: CASRPGGSPEAFF
D: NA; size: NA; J: TRBJ2-5; V: TRBV3-1/TRBV3-2; length: 15; DNA: TGTGCCAGCAGCCAAGATTTAGCCCAAAGGGAGACCCAGTACTTC; CDR3: CASSQDLAQRETQYF
D: NA; size: NA; J: TRBJ2-5; V: TRBV3-1/TRBV3-2; length: 14; DNA: TGTGCCAGCAGCCCGGGACATCTTCAAGAGACCCAGTACTTC; CDR3: CASSPGHLQETQYF
D: NA; size: NA; J: TRBJ1-5; V: TRBV6-1; length: 12; DNA: TGTGCCAGCAGTGATTTCTCCCAGCCCCAGCATTTT; CDR3: CASSDFSQPQHF
D: NA; size: NA; J: TRBJ1-4; V: TRBV5-5; length: 15; DNA: TGTGCCAGCAGCTTCGGTTTGGTGGGGCGACGGAAACTGTTTTTT; CDR3: CASSFGLVGRRKLFF
D: TRBD1; size: NA; J: TRBJ1-1; V: TRBV4-1; length: 17; DNA: TGCGCCAGCAGCCATGGTCCCGGGACAGGGTGGGAGGAGGAAGCTTTCTTT; CDR3: CASSHGPGTGWEEEAFF
D: NA; size: NA; J: TRBJ2-3; V: TRBV5-1; length: 14; DNA: TGCGCCAGCAGCTTGGGTAGGGGCACAGATACGCAGTATTTT; CDR3: CASSLGRGTDTQYF
D: TRBD1; size: NA; J: TRBJ1-4; V: TRBV3-1/TRBV3-2; length: 14; DNA: TGTGCCAGCAGCCAAGACTACAGGGGTGAAAAACTGTTTTTT; CDR3: CASSQDYRGEKLFF
D: NA; size: NA; J: TRBJ1-6; V: TRBV5-4; length: 12; DNA: TGTGCCAGCAGCGCACCTTCTCGGCCCCTCCACTTT; CDR3: CASSAPSRPLHF
D: TRBD1; size: NA; J: TRBJ2-2; V: TRBV7-3; length: 18; DNA: TGTGCCAGCAGCCTCTCGGGTTGGGCAGGGGGCGCTACCGGGGAGCTGTTTTTT; CDR3: CASSLSGWAGGATGELFF